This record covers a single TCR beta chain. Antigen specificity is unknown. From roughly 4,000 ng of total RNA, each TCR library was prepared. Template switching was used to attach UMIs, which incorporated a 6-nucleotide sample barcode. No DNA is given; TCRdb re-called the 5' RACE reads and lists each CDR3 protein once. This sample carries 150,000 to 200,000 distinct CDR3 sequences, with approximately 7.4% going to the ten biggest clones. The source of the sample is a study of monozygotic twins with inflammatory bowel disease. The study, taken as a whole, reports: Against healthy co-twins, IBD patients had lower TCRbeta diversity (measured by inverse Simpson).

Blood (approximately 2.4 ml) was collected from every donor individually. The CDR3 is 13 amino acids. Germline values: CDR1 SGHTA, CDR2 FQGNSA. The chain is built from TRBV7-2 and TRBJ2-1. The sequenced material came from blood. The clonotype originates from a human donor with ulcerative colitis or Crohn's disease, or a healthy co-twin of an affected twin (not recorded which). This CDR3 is CASSLFQYNEQFF.